These 26 T cell receptor beta chains came from one sample sequenced in a study of shared clonotypes between healthy human individuals. Only in-frame clones appear in the TCRdb table, and some are missing; sequencing was by immunoSEQ multiplex PCR. This sample carries 2 million to 2.5 million clones, more than 85% of them seen once, and the ten largest clones take roughly 0.36%. Source material: naive CD4+ T cells from PBMCs. Subset specified: CD45RA+ positively selected. These TCRs come from a man in his late teens or twenties in good health. Some clones in this sample may be carry-over from other donors' samples.

The chain carries TRBV4-3 and TRBJ1-4; 9 bases match TRBD1. Germline V gene sequence: CDR1 LGHNA, CDR2 YSLEER. V dropped 3 bases and J dropped 3; count of bases not matched to a gene: 5. The CDR3 covers 16 residues. The CDR3 coding sequence is TGCGCCAGCAGCCAGCAGACAGGGGGTGCTAATGAAAAACTGTTTTTT. Translated, it gives CASSQQTGGANEKLFF.

The rearrangement joins TRBV12-5 to TRBJ2-1; possibly TRBD1 for D (5 bases). The length of the CDR3 is 15 residues. Germline assignment: CDR1 LGHNT and CDR2 FRNRAP. Trimming left V 3 bases short and J 11 bases short, with 20 bases between. Written as DNA, the CDR3 is TGTGCTAGTGGTTTAGACCTAGGGTATGGGGCTCAGCAGTTCTTC. Encoded protein: CASGLDLGYGAQQFF.

The J gene is TRBJ2-5, the V gene TRBV28; D may be TRBD2 (5 bases). The germline V and J ends were trimmed by 6 bases and 1 base, with 15 bases remaining between them. In germline, CDR1 is MDHEN, CDR2 SYDVKM. This CDR3 is built from 15 residues. The CDR3 coding sequence is TGTGCCAGCAGCCGGTTCGGGAAGGGCCAAGAGACCCAGTACTTC. Its translation is CASSRFGKGQETQYF.

This chain links TRBV15 with TRBJ1-1, with a weak D call TRBD1 (5 bases). The length of the CDR3 is 15 residues. Trimming removed 1 base at V and 7 bases at J, with 16 bases between. From germline, CDR1 is LNHNV and CDR2 YYDKDF (reference sequence). CDR3 amino acids: CATSRVSTDKLEAFF. CDR3 in DNA: TGTGCCACCAGCAGAGTCTCGACAGACAAACTTGAAGCTTTCTTT.

This clone was observed a handful of times. This sequence joins TRBV2 and TRBJ2-1; D may be TRBD1 or TRBD2 (5 bases each). The CDR3 is 14 residues long. V was cut by 6 bases and J by 4 bases, with 13 bases left in between. Germline-derived CDR1 and CDR2 are SNHLY and FYNNEI. CDR3 protein: CASRGDGLYNEQFF. As DNA, the CDR3 is TGTGCCAGCAGAGGGGACGGCCTGTACAATGAGCAGTTCTTC.

The chain carries TRBV29-1 and TRBJ2-2; 7 nucleotides align to TRBD2. J gave up 5 bases and V 6 bases, and 9 bases lay outside the gene matches. Germline CDR1 and CDR2: SQVTM and ANQGSEA. This CDR3 contains 14 residues. Here the CDR3 reads CSVLGEGRTGELFF. In nucleotides, the CDR3 is TGCAGCGTGTTGGGGGAGGGAAGGACCGGGGAGCTGTTTTTT.

The chain couples TRBV2 to TRBJ1-6; D might be TRBD1 (6 bases). The CDR3 runs 14 residues. Trimming removed 4 bases from V and 6 bases from J, with 10 bases in between. The germline V gene encodes CDR1 SNHLY and CDR2 FYNNEI. The CDR3 here is CASSVTGRNSPLHF. Written as DNA, the CDR3 is TGTGCCAGCAGTGTCACAGGGCGTAATTCACCCCTCCACTTT.

The chain couples TRBV6-5 to TRBJ2-2; a possible D gene is TRBD2 (5 bases). V was pared by 4 bases and J by 6 bases, with 9 bases between. The CDR3 contains 13 residues. Per germline, CDR1 MNHEY and CDR2 SVGAGI. The CDR3 here is CASSSWRAGELFF. The CDR3 DNA is TGTGCCAGCAGTTCATGGCGGGCCGGGGAGCTGTTTTTT.

The V call is TRBV27, the J call TRBJ1-2, with 9 bases lining up with TRBD1. The CDR3 loop spans 14 amino acids. V was clipped by 6 bases and J by 7 bases; unmatched bases: 9. Germline V CDR1 and CDR2: MNHEY, SMNVEV (reference sequence). The CDR3 DNA is TGTGCCAGCAGCCTCCAGGGACAGGGCGTTGGCTACACCTTC. This gives the protein CASSLQGQGVGYTF.

This clone occurred once. The rearrangement links TRBV5-1 to TRBJ1-2; D gene unclear. The CDR3 totals 15 residues. V dropped 7 bases and J dropped 9 bases, with 25 bases sitting between them. Germline V gene lookup returns CDR1 SGHRS and CDR2 YFSETQ. The CDR3 DNA is TGCGCCAGCCTGCTATCACCGGGAGGCCGCGGGAGCTACACCTTC. It encodes CASLLSPGGRGSYTF.

The chain couples TRBV15 to TRBJ2-7, with 10 positions matching TRBD2. CDR1 and CDR2 (germline): LNHNV, YYDKDF (reference sequence). V lost 0 bases and J lost 6; bases outside the gene matches: 8. The CDR3 is made up of 16 amino acids. The CDR3 nucleotides are TGTGCCACCAGCAGAGATTCCCCTAGCGGGAGAGCCGAGCAGTACTTC. Residues: CATSRDSPSGRAEQYF.

V usage is TRBV5-1 and J usage is TRBJ2-3, with 10 bases lining up with TRBD2. J lost 5 bases, V lost 3 bases, and 12 bases had no gene match. CDR1 and CDR2 from the germline V gene are SGHRS and YFSETQ. This CDR3 is 17 amino acids long. DNA for the CDR3: TGCGCCAGCAGCTCCCTAACCCCGGGACTAGCGAAAGATACGCAGTATTTT. Translated: CASSSLTPGLAKDTQYF.

The chain joins TRBV29-1 to TRBJ1-3, with TRBD1 matching over 9 bases. This CDR3 has 15 residues. With V trimmed by 4 bases and J by 3 bases, 7 bases remained unmatched. CDR1 and CDR2 (germline): SQVTM, ANQGSEA. CDR3 loop: CSVGTGGLFGNTIYF. The CDR3 DNA follows: TGCAGCGTTGGAACAGGGGGCTTGTTTGGAAACACCATATATTTT.

The chain employs TRBV5-1 and TRBJ2-5; D may be TRBD2 (6 bases). V was cut by 0 bases and J by 2 bases, with 17 bases left in between. The CDR3 contains 17 residues. The V gene's germline CDR1 is SGHRS and CDR2 YFSETQ. The CDR3 DNA follows: TGCGCCAGCAGCTTGGTGTTGGGAGGAGGCTCTCAAGAGACCCAGTACTTC. This gives the protein CASSLVLGGGSQETQYF. The full variable domain, with the rest looked up from reference TRBV5-1 and TRBJ2-5, is KAGVTQTPRYLIKTRGQQVTLSCSPISGHRSVSWYQQTPGQGLQFLFEYFSETQRNKGNFPGRFSGRQFSNSRSEMNVSTLELGDSALYLCASSLVLGGGSQETQYFGPGTRLLVL.

CDR3 residues: CASSPASYNEQFF. Written as DNA, the CDR3 is TGCGCCAGCAGCCCTGCCAGCTACAATGAGCAGTTCTTC. The chain is built from TRBV5-1 and TRBJ2-1; D ambiguous. Trimming pared 4 bases from V and 3 bases from J, leaving 8 bases between. CDR3 length equals 13 residues. CDR1 and CDR2 from the germline V gene are SGHRS and YFSETQ.

The chain has TRBV6-6 and TRBJ2-3; 15 bases match TRBD2. Per the germline V gene, CDR1 is MNHNY and CDR2 is SVGAGI (reference sequence). The CDR3 has 16 residues. The J segment lost 5 bases and the V segment lost 6 bases, leaving 6 bases of the junction unmatched. The CDR3 loop reads CASSRTSGRAKDTQYF. CDR3 nucleotide sequence: TGTGCCAGCAGCCGGACTAGCGGGAGGGCCAAAGATACGCAGTATTTT.

This sequence joins TRBV10-3 and TRBJ1-2; 7 bases are a match to TRBD1. The germline V gene encodes CDR1 ENHRY and CDR2 SYGVKD. The ends lost 6 bases at V and 4 bases at J; junction bases unmatched: 11. There are 15 residues in the CDR3. CDR3 region: CAIRRQGRIPYGYTF. CDR3 DNA: TGTGCCATCAGAAGACAGGGTCGTATCCCCTATGGCTACACCTTC.

The V and J genes are TRBV4-1 and TRBJ1-2, with D unresolved. V lost 1 base, J lost 8 bases, and 17 bases lay in between. CDR1 and CDR2 from the germline V gene are MGHRA and YSYEKL. The CDR3 extends over 15 amino acids. The CDR3 here is CASSQGVGGQEGYTF. The CDR3 bases are TGCGCCAGCAGCCAAGGGGTAGGAGGGCAGGAAGGCTACACCTTC.

This clone was detected once. The sample contains more than one DNA sequence encoding this CDR3. V and J are TRBV14 and TRBJ2-5; D gene unclear. This CDR3 comprises 12 residues. Trimming removed 1 base at V and 4 bases at J, with 4 bases between. The germline gives CDR1 SGHDN, CDR2 FVKESK. CDR3 sequence (DNA): TGTGCCAGCAGCCAAGGAGGAGAGACCCAGTACTTC. It yields the protein CASSQGGETQYF.

J is TRBJ1-2 and V is TRBV7-2, with 10 bases identical to TRBD1. The CDR3 sequence is 11 residues long. Germline CDR1 is SGHTA and CDR2 is FQGNSA. J was trimmed by 6 bases and V by 11 bases; bases with no gene match: 3. The CDR3 nucleotides read TGTGCCGGGGGGACAGGGGATGGCTACACCTTC. It is translated as CAGGTGDGYTF. The full variable domain, in which reference TRBV7-2 and TRBJ1-2 provide the parts outside the CDR3, is GAGVSQSPSNKVTEKGKDVELRCDPISGHTALYWYRQSLGQGLEFLIYFQGNSAPDKSGLPSDRFSAERTGGSVSTLTIQRTQQEDSAVYLCAGGTGDGYTFGSGTRLTVV.

The chain recombines TRBV5-1 with TRBJ2-1; TRBD2 matches at 14 bases. Trimming removed 4 bases from V and 3 bases from J; junction bases left unmatched: 6. The germline gives CDR1 SGHRS, CDR2 YFSETQ. CDR3 size: 17 residues. The CDR3: CASSPGLAGGIYNEQFF. CDR3 in DNA: TGCGCCAGCAGCCCAGGACTAGCGGGAGGAATCTACAATGAGCAGTTCTTC.

The CDR3 coding sequence is TGTGCCAGTAGCTCGGACCTGGGGTACGAGCAGTACTTC. It is translated as CASSSDLGYEQYF. The V gene is TRBV19, the J gene TRBJ2-7; D remains unclear. This CDR3 is 13 amino acids long. V was clipped by 6 bases and J by 4 bases, with 13 bases between them. Germline V gene lookup returns CDR1 LNHDA and CDR2 SQIVND (reference sequence).

The table lists this clone with a few counts. The J gene is TRBJ1-1, the V gene TRBV7-9; D not resolved. The CDR3 is 14 residues long. Germline CDR1 and CDR2: SEHNR and FQNEAQ (reference sequence). V gave up 4 bases and J gave up 1 base, with 10 bases separating them. This CDR3 reads CASSWGTENTEAFF. The CDR3 nucleotides are TGTGCCAGCAGCTGGGGAACAGAGAACACTGAAGCTTTCTTT.

The chain has TRBV4-2 and TRBJ2-3; tentatively, D is TRBD2 (6 bases). Germline CDR1 is LGHNA and CDR2 is YNFKEQ. The CDR3 is 15 residues long. Trimming removed 0 bases from V and 8 bases from J, with 15 bases in between. The CDR3 sequence is CASSQEWTTYRTQYF. The DNA of the CDR3 is TGTGCCAGCAGCCAAGAATGGACTACCTATCGTACGCAGTATTTT.

The chain has TRBV9 and TRBJ2-3, with TRBD2 identical over 14 bases. This CDR3 comprises 18 residues. V was pared by 4 bases and J by 0 bases, with 7 bases of the junction left unmatched. CDR1 is SGDLS, CDR2 YYNGEE, per germline. The CDR3 is CASSTGTSGGASTDTQYF. CDR3 DNA: TGTGCCAGCAGCACCGGGACTAGCGGGGGAGCTAGCACAGATACGCAGTATTTT.

The chain links TRBV7-9 to TRBJ2-1, with TRBD1 matching 7 bases. From germline, CDR1 is SEHNR and CDR2 FQNEAQ (reference sequence). Trimming cost V 5 bases and J 7 bases; bases outside gene matches: 17. This CDR3 is built from 17 residues. The CDR3 protein is CASSLLLDRSTDNEQFF. The DNA for the CDR3 is TGTGCCAGCAGCCTCCTATTGGACAGGTCAACCGATAATGAGCAGTTCTTC.